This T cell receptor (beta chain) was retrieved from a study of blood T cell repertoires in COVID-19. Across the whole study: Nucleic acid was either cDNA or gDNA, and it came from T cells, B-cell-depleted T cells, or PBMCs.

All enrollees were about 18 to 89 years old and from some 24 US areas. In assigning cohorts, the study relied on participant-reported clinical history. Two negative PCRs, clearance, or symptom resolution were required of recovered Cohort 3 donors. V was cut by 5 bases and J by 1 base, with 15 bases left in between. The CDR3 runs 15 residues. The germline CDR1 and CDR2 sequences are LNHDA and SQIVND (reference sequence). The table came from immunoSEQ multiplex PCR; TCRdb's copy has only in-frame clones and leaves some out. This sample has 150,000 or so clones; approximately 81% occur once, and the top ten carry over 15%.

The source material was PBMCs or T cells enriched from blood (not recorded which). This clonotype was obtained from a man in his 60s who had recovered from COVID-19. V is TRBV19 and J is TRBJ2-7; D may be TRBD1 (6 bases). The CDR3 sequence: CASSQGPAPSYEQYF. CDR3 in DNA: TGTGCCAGTAGTCAGGGGCCGGCCCCATCCTACGAGCAGTACTTC.